This T cell receptor beta chain was obtained from a study of T cells in Graves' hyperthyroidism and ophthalmopathy. It was RNA transcripts that yielded the amplified TCR beta CDR3 regions. A set of HTBI primers served as the primers for a first-round RT-PCR of the TCR CDR3. A single record per CDR3 protein comes from TCRdb applying MiXCR to the multiplex PCR reads. Found here are 600,000 or so distinct CDR3 sequences, about 45% of them singletons; the top ten hold 8.2%. CDR1 and CDR2 (germline): PRHDT, FYEKMQ (reference sequence). The CDR3 extends over 17 amino acids. The V and J ends lost 1 base and 10 bases respectively, with 22 bases between them.

The chain joins TRBV13 to TRBJ1-4; D not resolved. Input material: peripheral blood or thyroid tissue (not recorded which). This TCR was recovered from a woman between 18 and 30 years old with Graves' hyperthyroidism. The CDR3 is CASSLVRPGQKGGKLFF. CDR3 sequence (DNA): TGTGCCAGCAGCTTAGTCCGCCCCGGCCAGAAGGGAGGAAAACTGTTTTTT.